These 27 T cell receptor beta chains were sequenced from one sample in a study of cytomegalovirus exposure and HLA in healthy donors. The PCR had 60 Vbeta and 13 Jbeta primers. Assay: immunoSEQ multiplex PCR; the TCRdb copy retains only in-frame clones and omits some. The sample lists roughly 240,000 clones; roughly 80% were seen once. The sequenced material came from PBMCs. These receptors were obtained from a middle-aged woman in good health and CMV-seropositive.

The chain carries TRBV5-5 and TRBJ2-5, with a tentative D call TRBD1 (5 bases). Germline V lookup: CDR1 SGHKS, CDR2 YYEKEE (reference sequence). The V and J ends lost 1 base and 2 bases respectively, with 9 bases between them. The CDR3 contains 14 residues. As DNA, the CDR3 is TGTGCCAGCAGCTTGTACGGACAACAAGAGACCCAGTACTTC. It translates to CASSLYGQQETQYF.

This chain connects TRBV7-7 to TRBJ2-5, with 7 bases matching TRBD1. The CDR3 consists of 15 residues. The junction had 10 bases not matched to a gene; V was cut back by 4 bases and J by 5 bases. Germline V gene sequence: CDR1 SSHAT, CDR2 FNYEAQ (reference sequence). The CDR3 DNA reads TGTGCCAGCAGCTGGGTGGTAGGGGGCATGGAGACCCAGTACTTC. This translates into CASSWVVGGMETQYF.

This clone was detected only once. This chain joins TRBV19 and TRBJ2-3; D possibly corresponds to TRBD1 (5 bases). Trimming took 6 bases from V and 0 from J, leaving 7 bases between them. This CDR3 has 13 residues. CDR1 is LNHDA and CDR2 is SQIVND in the germline V gene (reference sequence). The CDR3 DNA follows: TGTGCCAGTAGCGACAGAAGCACAGATACGCAGTATTTT. This sequence encodes CASSDRSTDTQYF.

The chain has TRBV7-8 and TRBJ2-5; the match to TRBD1 covers 7 bases. The CDR3 extends over 14 amino acids. The V segment lost 4 bases and the J segment 5 bases; nucleotides outside the gene matches: 7. CDR1 and CDR2 (germline): SGHVS, FQNEAQ. CDR3 nucleotide sequence: TGTGCCAGCAGCTCGACAGGGTATGGGGAGACCCAGTACTTC. Residues: CASSSTGYGETQYF.

The chain uses TRBV23-1 and TRBJ2-7; a possible D gene is TRBD2 (5 bases). TRBV23-1 is placed among ORFs of uncertain function. The CDR3 length is 10 residues. Trimming pared 11 bases from V and 3 bases from J, leaving 8 bases between. The CDR3 DNA is TGCGCCCACCGGGGCTACGAGCAGTACTTC. Translated, it gives CAHRGYEQYF.

The chain carries TRBV30 and TRBJ2-1; 16 bases line up with TRBD2. The CDR3 consists of 17 residues. V lost 7 bases to trimming and J lost 2 bases; unmatched junction nucleotides: 8. Germline lookup yields CDR1 GTSNPN and CDR2 SVGIG (reference sequence). CDR3 residues: CAFAPGLAGGPYNEQFF. The CDR3 nucleotides read TGTGCCTTCGCACCGGGACTAGCGGGAGGGCCCTACAATGAGCAGTTCTTC. Full variable domain (missing parts from reference TRBV30 and TRBJ2-1): SQTIHQWPATLVQPVGSPLSLECTVEGTSNPNLYWYRQAAGRGLQLLFYSVGIGQISSEVPQNLSASRPQDRQFILSSKKLLLSDSGFYLCAFAPGLAGGPYNEQFFGPGTRLTVL.

The chain joins TRBV7-9 to TRBJ1-1, with D hard to call. The CDR3 extends over 12 amino acids. Between the trimmed V and J ends, which lost 5 bases and 4 bases, there was a span of 8 bases. Germline lookup yields CDR1 SEHNR and CDR2 FQNEAQ (reference sequence). CDR3 coding DNA: TGTGCCAGCAGCCGAACAGTCACTGAAGCTTTCTTT. Residues: CASSRTVTEAFF.

This rearrangement joins TRBV10-3 to TRBJ2-5; 16 bases agree with TRBD2. The junction had 1 base not matched to a gene; V was cut back by 6 bases and J by 3 bases. The V gene's germline CDR1 is ENHRY and CDR2 SYGVKD. The CDR3 sequence is 15 residues long. The CDR3 DNA reads TGTGCCATCAGGGGGACTAGCGGGGGGGAAGAGACCCAGTACTTC. Protein: CAIRGTSGGEETQYF.

The count of this clone is one. The chain carries TRBV5-1 and TRBJ1-1, with D unclear. The length of the CDR3 is 13 residues. Trimming cost V 6 bases and J 4 bases, with 13 bases left between them. Germline V CDR1 and CDR2: SGHRS, YFSETQ. In nucleotides, the CDR3 is TGCGCCAGCACCCCGGAGGCTGGCACTGAAGCTTTCTTT. Translation gives CASTPEAGTEAFF.

Here the CDR3 DNA reads TGTGCCAGCAGGGCCGGGACAGGGCTGAACACTGAAGCTTTCTTT. Protein product: CASRAGTGLNTEAFF. This chain connects TRBV2 to TRBJ1-1; 9 bases match TRBD1. Germline lookup yields CDR1 SNHLY and CDR2 FYNNEI. J gave up 0 bases and V 6 bases, and 5 bases lay outside the gene matches. This CDR3 region has 15 residues. The variable domain in full, with the rest retrieved from reference TRBV2 and TRBJ1-1, is EPEVTQTPSHQVTQMGQEVILRCVPISNHLYFYWYRQILGQKVEFLVSFYNNEISEKSEIFDDQFSVERPDGSNFTLKIRSTKLEDSAMYFCASRAGTGLNTEAFFGQGTRLTVV.

The J gene is TRBJ1-6, the V gene TRBV30; possibly TRBD1 for D (5 bases). The ends were cut back, 5 bases at V and 10 bases at J, with 15 bases in the middle. Germline lookup yields CDR1 GTSNPN and CDR2 SVGIG (reference sequence). The CDR3 is 13 residues long. CDR3 in DNA: TGTGCCTGGGGCCCACCATCAGGGTCACCCCTCCACTTT. Protein: CAWGPPSGSPLHF.

The chain is built from TRBV7-3 and TRBJ2-2; possibly TRBD1 for D (6 bases). CDR1 and CDR2 (germline): SGHTA, FQGTGA. This CDR3 comprises 15 residues. The V and J ends lost 0 bases and 7 bases respectively, with 12 bases between them. The CDR3 sequence: CASSLTSRGHGELFF. CDR3 sequence (DNA): TGTGCCAGCAGCTTAACTTCCAGGGGACACGGGGAGCTGTTTTTT.

The chain combines TRBV6-1 with TRBJ2-3, with TRBD2 matching over 14 bases. CDR1 MNHNS and CDR2 SASEGT come from the germline V gene. V trimming: 4 bases; J trimming: 1 base; junction bases outside the gene matches: 4. This CDR3 comprises 17 residues. DNA of the CDR3: TGTGCCAGCAGTGTGACTAGCGGGGGGGCCCGCACAGATACGCAGTATTTT. It specifies CASSVTSGGARTDTQYF.

This rearrangement joins TRBV7-2 to TRBJ2-1; 8 bases agree with TRBD2. Germline trimming cut 6 bases from V and 8 bases from J; bases unmatched to any gene: 12. The CDR3 runs 15 residues. CDR1 and CDR2 (germline): SGHTA, FQGNSA. The CDR3 DNA reads as TGTGCCAGCAGACCGGGGACTAGGGTTAGCGATGAGCAGTTCTTC. It translates to CASRPGTRVSDEQFF.

As to this clone: The junction departs from germline at one end; a sequencing error may be responsible. This sequence joins TRBV7-9 and TRBJ2-5; D remains unclear. This CDR3 is 12 amino acids long. Germline V gives CDR1 SEHNR, CDR2 FQNEAQ (reference sequence). CDR3 loop: CSSSSARETQYF. The CDR3 DNA reads TGTTCCAGCAGTTCCGCTCGGGAGACCCAGTACTTC.

The V gene is TRBV6-5, the J gene TRBJ2-5, with 9 bases that match TRBD2. V was clipped by 2 bases and J by 11 bases; unmatched bases: 12. The CDR3 spans 15 residues. In germline, CDR1 is MNHEY, CDR2 SVGAGI. This CDR3 reads CASSYGTSGSREQYF. The DNA of the CDR3 is TGTGCCAGCAGTTACGGTACTAGCGGGTCAAGGGAGCAGTACTTC.

This clone has a single count. This sequence joins TRBV5-1 and TRBJ2-7, with 7 bases matching TRBD1. After removal of 4 bases from V and 6 bases from J, the junction contained 7 bases not matched to a gene. The CDR3 is 13 amino acids. Germline values: CDR1 SGHRS, CDR2 YFSETQ. CDR3 coding DNA: TGCGCCAGCAGCCCCGGGGCAGGGGGCGAGCAGTACTTC. As protein: CASSPGAGGEQYF.

The V gene is TRBV7-9, the J gene TRBJ2-5; 10 nucleotides agree with TRBD1. With 5 bases clipped from V and 7 bases from J, the junction kept 10 bases outside the gene matches. The CDR3 has 15 residues. Germline loops: CDR1 SEHNR, CDR2 FQNEAQ (reference sequence). CDR3 DNA sequence: TGTGCCAGCAGCCAGATTGGGACAGGGGAAGGGACCCAGTACTTC. Translated: CASSQIGTGEGTQYF.

On this clone: At the DNA level, this CDR3 is encoded by other sequences in the same sample as well. The chain is built from TRBV6-6 and TRBJ1-1, with D perhaps matching TRBD1 (6 bases). Germline V gene sequence: CDR1 MNHNY, CDR2 SVGAGI (reference sequence). The CDR3 has 14 amino acids. V was trimmed by 0 bases and J by 5 bases, leaving 10 bases between them. The CDR3 protein is CASSYSQGSTEAFF. The DNA of the CDR3 is TGTGCCAGCAGTTACTCTCAGGGGAGTACTGAAGCTTTCTTT.

This clone has at least ten counts. Other nucleotide sequences in the sample specify the same CDR3. The gene calls are TRBV5-6 and TRBJ1-1; D remains ambiguous. The V gene's germline CDR1 is SGHDT and CDR2 YYEEEE. CDR3 length: 11 amino acids. Trimming removed 7 bases at V and 4 bases at J, with 8 bases between. In DNA form, the CDR3 reads TGTGCCAGCGCGGGAGTCACTGAAGCTTTCTTT. It specifies CASAGVTEAFF.

This clone was observed a few times. The V gene is TRBV6-1, the J gene TRBJ1-4; D may be TRBD1 (6 bases). Trimming stripped 6 bases from V and 5 bases from J, with 16 bases between. The germline V gene has CDR1 MNHNS and CDR2 SASEGT. CDR3 size: 15 residues. CDR3 in DNA: TGTGCCAGCAGCCTGCCCGCAGGGACAAATGAAAAACTGTTTTTT. Its protein product is CASSLPAGTNEKLFF.

V gene TRBV10-3 combines with J gene TRBJ2-1; 7 positions match TRBD1. Per germline, CDR1 ENHRY and CDR2 SYGVKD. V shed 7 bases, J shed 4 bases, and the junction held 10 bases outside the gene matches. This CDR3 is built from 15 residues. DNA of the CDR3: TGTGCCATCAAGGCGGTGGCAGGGGGTTACAATGAGCAGTTCTTC. Its protein is CAIKAVAGGYNEQFF.

The chain employs TRBV27 and TRBJ1-4; the match to TRBD1 covers 11 bases. The germline CDR1 and CDR2 sequences are MNHEY and SMNVEV (reference sequence). The junction had 3 bases not matched to a gene; V was cut back by 8 bases and J by 7 bases. The CDR3 consists of 13 residues. Here the CDR3 DNA reads TGTGCCAGCCGGACAGGGGGCGGTGAAAAACTGTTTTTT. Amino acid sequence: CASRTGGGEKLFF.

This chain uses TRBV11-2 with TRBJ2-7, with a tentative D call TRBD2 (6 bases). Trimming took 5 bases from V and 4 from J, leaving 12 bases between them. This CDR3 has 13 amino acids. Germline CDR1 reads SGHAT; CDR2 reads FQNNGV. CDR3 nucleotide sequence: TGTGCCAGCAGCCCGGGACTCACATACGAGCAGTACTTC. Residues: CASSPGLTYEQYF.

Only a few counts were recorded for this clone. CDR3 nucleotides: TGTGCCAGCTCACCTGACCACGGACAGATATATGGCTACACCTTC. Amino acid sequence: CASSPDHGQIYGYTF. The chain uses TRBV18 and TRBJ1-2; tentative D call: TRBD1 (6 bases). Germline lookup yields CDR1 KGHSH and CDR2 LQKENI. V dropped 3 bases and J dropped 5 bases, with 16 bases sitting between them. CDR3 length: 15 amino acids.

The chain is built from TRBV21-1 and TRBJ2-7; TRBD2 was called by the table and not checked on the DNA. TRBV21-1 is a known pseudogene. CDR3 length: 22 amino acids. The CDR3 loop is CASTSSMAVDNTRGLGLYEQYF. In DNA, the CDR3 is TGTGCCAGCACCTCTTCTATGGCTGTGGATAATACGCGGGGACTAGGCCTCTACGAGCAGTACTTC.

The CDR3 reads CSVERQGGGYTF. The CDR3 bases are TGCAGCGTTGAGCGGCAGGGGGGTGGCTACACCTTC. V gene TRBV29-1 combines with J gene TRBJ1-2; TRBD1 agrees at 7 bases. This CDR3 comprises 12 residues. Germline loops: CDR1 SQVTM, CDR2 ANQGSEA. Losses at the gene ends were 3 bases for V and 7 bases for J; bases not matched to a gene: 5.